This T cell receptor (beta chain) was sequenced in a study of T cell clonality in common variable immunodeficiency. General study results and limits: Fewer TCRbeta clones were shared among CVID subjects than controls. Compared with healthy controls, CVID subjects showed increased TCRbeta clonality, mostly in about a third. Fewer deletions and N-nucleotide insertions were reportedly seen in common variable immunodeficiency TCR beta sequences.

The CVID group had approximately 14 females and 25 to 35 males, mean age roughly 39. Remarks on this clone: Antigen specificity is unknown. The read stops 3 residues short of the end of the CDR3; the missing end is completed from the germline J gene.

This CDR3 is built from 15 residues. V shed 4 bases and J 0 bases; nucleotides not matched to a gene: 5. Germline V lookup: CDR1 ENHRY, CDR2 SYGVKD. Produced via immunoSEQ multiplex PCR; TCRdb's table is partial and in-frame only. The sample contains some 16,000 clones, none of them singletons. Source material: peripheral blood mononuclear cells. The rearrangement uses TRBV10-3 and TRBJ2-7; TRBD1 aligns across 8 bases. This TCR was recovered from a human donor with common variable immunodeficiency. The DNA read from the CDR3 is TGTGCCATCAGTGGGACAGGGCAAAGCTCCTACGAG. Protein: CAISGTGQSSYE. The whole CDR3 sequence is CAISGTGQSSYEQYF.